A selection of T cell receptor beta chains follows, all from one sample in a study of technical replicates of blood from a handful of donors. Here immunoSEQ multiplex PCR was the method, and the copy in TCRdb shows in-frame clones only, minus some. The data show over 90,000 clones, about 95% seen once. The sequencing sample was made of T cells isolated from PBMCs. The receptors come from a human donor in good health. The conserved cysteine and the conserved F or W are not part of the CDR3 here.

V gene,J gene,CDR3 protein
TRBV7-2,TRBJ2-7,ASSLYYEQY
TRBV7-9,TRBJ2-1,ASSLDIGGIV
TRBV19,TRBJ2-7,ASSIVFTAYEQY
TRBV29-1,TRBJ1-3,SVAEAFGNTIY
TRBV5-4,TRBJ2-2,ASSPWGDTGELF
TRBV4-3,TRBJ2-1,ASSQVTTNLYNEQF
TRBV2,TRBJ2-7,ASRSRDRAYEQY
TRBV5-4,TRBJ2-7,ASSLFSGRDYEQY
TRBV30,TRBJ2-1,AWTKGGQIFNEQF
TRBV9,TRBJ2-5,ASSVDPGWETQY
TRBV27,TRBJ2-7,ASSTLGLAGDEQY
TRBV5-4,TRBJ1-1,ASSSYTGTRTEAF